These 21 T cell receptor beta chains originate from one sample sequenced in a study of cytomegalovirus exposure and HLA in healthy donors. PCR employed 60 Vbeta and 13 Jbeta primers. Generated by immunoSEQ multiplex PCR, the TCRdb table keeps only in-frame clones and is missing some. The sample consists of approximately 110,000 clones, 55% to 65% of them appearing once. The sample taken for sequencing was PBMCs. These receptor sequences come from a young man in good health and CMV-seropositive.

This clone was recorded a few times. The chain recombines TRBV5-1 with TRBJ2-5, with 8 bases fitting TRBD1. CDR1 is SGHRS, CDR2 YFSETQ, per germline. The CDR3 consists of 14 residues. Trimming removed 2 bases from V and 5 bases from J; junction bases left unmatched: 5. The CDR3 protein is CASSLGQGVETQYF. The CDR3 DNA reads TGCGCCAGCAGCTTAGGACAGGGAGTGGAGACCCAGTACTTC.

CDR3: CASRGQGAYGYTF. The CDR3 DNA reads as TGTGCCAGCAGGGGACAGGGGGCCTATGGCTACACCTTC. The chain recombines TRBV25-1 with TRBJ1-2; 12 bases line up with TRBD1. V was clipped by 6 bases and J by 4 bases; unmatched bases: 0. Per the germline V gene, CDR1 is MGHDK and CDR2 is SYGVNS. The CDR3 has 13 amino acids.

The gene calls are TRBV7-9 and TRBJ2-3; D call uncertain. This CDR3 is built from 12 residues. Germline V gives CDR1 SEHNR, CDR2 FQNEAQ (reference sequence). V lost 2 bases to trimming and J lost 5 bases, with 5 bases between them. The CDR3 region has the DNA TGTGCCAGCAGCTTATCAGTAGATACGCAGTATTTT. Translating gives CASSLSVDTQYF.

This chain joins TRBV6-1 and TRBJ1-5; no reliable D call. The CDR3 consists of 15 residues. The V end lost 6 bases, the J end lost 7 bases, and 19 bases lay between the germline ends. Per the germline V gene, CDR1 is MNHNS and CDR2 is SASEGT. The CDR3 DNA reads as TGTGCCAGCAGGAGGGCCATAAATGTCGGACAGCCCCAGCATTTT. Protein sequence: CASRRAINVGQPQHF.

V gene TRBV6-1 combines with J gene TRBJ2-6; 8 bases are shared with TRBD1. The V and J ends lost 3 bases and 0 bases, in that order; junction bases with no gene match: 4. In germline, CDR1 is MNHNS, CDR2 SASEGT. This CDR3 is 17 amino acids long. This CDR3 is CASSETGVLSGANVLTF. The DNA for the CDR3 is TGTGCCAGCAGTGAGACAGGGGTTCTCTCTGGGGCCAACGTCCTGACTTTC.

The chain is built from TRBV30 and TRBJ2-7; D is possibly TRBD1 (5 bases). Germline CDR1 reads GTSNPN; CDR2 reads SVGIG (reference sequence). V lost 3 bases and J 0 bases, leaving 18 bases between the germline ends. This CDR3 contains 16 residues. For the CDR3, the DNA is TGTGCCTGGAGCGGCGGTGTAGGGGTAATCTCCTACGAGCAGTACTTC. Translating gives CAWSGGVGVISYEQYF.

This clone was seen a handful of times. The chain uses TRBV2 and TRBJ2-5, with D possibly being TRBD2 (5 bases). Between the trimmed V and J ends, which lost 3 bases and 4 bases, there was a span of 9 bases. This CDR3 is built from 13 residues. Looked up from germline, CDR1 is SNHLY and CDR2 is FYNNEI. The CDR3 protein is CASSDLAVETQYF. CDR3 nucleotide sequence: TGTGCCAGCAGTGATCTAGCAGTAGAGACCCAGTACTTC.

This clone was picked up a small number of times. This chain connects TRBV14 to TRBJ2-1, with D perhaps TRBD2 (6 bases). The CDR3 has 14 residues. Germline loops: CDR1 SGHDN, CDR2 FVKESK. Trimming removed 2 bases from V and 6 bases from J, with 11 bases in between. The chain's CDR3 is CASSQRGFGNEQFF. In DNA form, the CDR3 reads TGTGCCAGCAGCCAACGGGGGTTTGGCAATGAGCAGTTCTTC.

The V and J genes are TRBV30 and TRBJ2-7; D might be TRBD2 (7 bases). This CDR3 region has 13 residues. The germline gives CDR1 GTSNPN, CDR2 SVGIG (reference sequence). The V gene lost 2 bases and the J gene lost 3 bases, with 11 bases spanning the gap. The CDR3 is CAWSSGGSYEQYF. DNA of the CDR3: TGTGCCTGGAGTTCGGGGGGCAGCTACGAGCAGTACTTC.

The CDR3 spells CAWSVNFPGYTF. In DNA form, the CDR3 reads TGTGCCTGGAGTGTAAATTTTCCGGGCTACACCTTC. The chain carries TRBV30 and TRBJ1-2; no clear D. CDR1 GTSNPN and CDR2 SVGIG come from the germline V gene (reference sequence). With 0 bases removed from V and 8 bases from J, the gap between germline ends came to 10 bases. The CDR3 spans 12 residues.

The rearrangement uses TRBV6-5 and TRBJ1-2; 7 bases fit TRBD1. This CDR3 is built from 12 residues. Germline CDR1 is MNHEY and CDR2 is SVGAGI. The trim removed 6 bases at V and 8 bases at J, leaving 6 bases unmatched. DNA for the CDR3: TGTGCCAGCAGGCACGGGACAGAGGGCTACACCTTC. This codes for CASRHGTEGYTF.

This clone has only a few counts. The V gene is TRBV11-2, the J gene TRBJ2-7, with D uncertain. With 1 base removed from V and 5 bases from J, the gap between germline ends came to 6 bases. This CDR3 contains 12 residues. The V gene's germline CDR1 is SGHAT and CDR2 FQNNGV. CDR3: CASSLGVHEQYF. The CDR3 DNA sequence: TGTGCCAGCAGCTTAGGCGTCCACGAGCAGTACTTC.

J is TRBJ2-5 and V is TRBV5-1; 7 bases fit TRBD1. The DNA end favors TRBJ2-7, so the J call may be wrong. Looked up from germline, CDR1 is SGHRS and CDR2 is YFSETQ. This CDR3 is 13 amino acids long. CDR3 in amino acids: CASSPGQIYEQYF. The DNA of the CDR3 is TGCGCCAGCAGCCCGGGACAGATCTACGAGCAGTACTTC.

This chain uses TRBV7-8 with TRBJ2-2; 8 bases are a match to TRBD2. The ends lost 6 bases at V and 5 bases at J; junction bases unmatched: 11. Germline V CDR1 and CDR2: SGHVS, FQNEAQ. This CDR3 spans 16 amino acids. This chain's CDR3 is CASRDSGAGLTGELFF. The CDR3 DNA sequence: TGTGCCAGCAGAGATAGCGGGGCCGGGCTTACCGGGGAGCTGTTTTTT.

The CDR3 here is CASKISTNTNYGYTF. CDR3 coding DNA: TGCGCCAGTAAGATAAGCACGAATACTAACTATGGCTACACCTTC. The V call is TRBV10-1, the J call TRBJ1-2; D unclear. The germline V gene encodes CDR1 WNHNN and CDR2 SYGVQD (reference sequence). V was shortened by 9 bases and J by 0 bases, with 17 bases between the two germline ends. The CDR3 has 15 residues.

V usage is TRBV4-1 and J usage is TRBJ1-2; 7 nucleotides match TRBD1. Germline V gene data show CDR1 as MGHRA and CDR2 as YSYEKL. Trimming removed 4 bases from V and 3 bases from J; junction bases left unmatched: 8. The CDR3 covers 15 residues. CDR3: CASSRVLQGYYGYTF. The CDR3 DNA sequence: TGCGCCAGCAGCCGCGTACTACAGGGGTACTATGGCTACACCTTC.

J is TRBJ2-6 and V is TRBV4-1; D may be TRBD1 (6 bases). V lost 7 bases to trimming and J lost 1 base, with 20 bases between them. The CDR3 is made up of 18 amino acids. Germline V CDR1 and CDR2: MGHRA, YSYEKL. The CDR3 loop reads CASNVRDTLLSGANVLTF. The CDR3, as DNA: TGCGCCAGCAACGTACGGGACACTTTATTATCTGGGGCCAACGTCCTGACTTTC.

This clone was observed once. The chain recombines TRBV7-2 with TRBJ2-7, with 7 nucleotides matching TRBD1. The CDR3 consists of 14 residues. The J segment lost 6 bases and the V segment lost 5 bases, leaving 10 bases of the junction unmatched. Germline CDR1 reads SGHTA; CDR2 reads FQGNSA. The CDR3 sequence is CASSPRTGGLEQYF. The DNA for the CDR3 is TGTGCCAGCAGCCCAAGGACAGGAGGTCTCGAGCAGTACTTC.

This clone was detected only a few times. V usage is TRBV7-9 and J usage is TRBJ1-1, with D tentatively TRBD1 (5 bases). Germline assignment: CDR1 SEHNR and CDR2 FQNEAQ (reference sequence). The CDR3 loop spans 14 amino acids. Trimming removed 1 base at V and 1 base at J, with 7 bases between. CDR3 sequence reads: CASSLGGENTEAFF. The CDR3 nucleotides read TGTGCCAGCAGCTTAGGGGGCGAGAACACTGAAGCTTTCTTT.

The CDR3 loop reads CASSQGQAHSYEQYF. Written as DNA, the CDR3 is TGTGCCAGCAGTCAGGGACAGGCACACTCCTACGAGCAGTACTTC. The rearrangement joins TRBV6-5 to TRBJ2-7, with 8 nucleotides matching TRBD1. In germline, CDR1 is MNHEY, CDR2 SVGAGI. This CDR3 is built from 15 residues. The J segment lost 0 bases and the V segment lost 5 bases, leaving 6 bases of the junction unmatched.

The chain recombines TRBV27 with TRBJ2-7; D may be TRBD1 (6 bases). The CDR3 covers 15 residues. Germline V gene lookup returns CDR1 MNHEY and CDR2 SMNVEV (reference sequence). V lost 8 bases, J lost 2 bases, and 19 bases lay in between. CDR3 in DNA: TGTGCCAGCGCCGCGGGTAGGGACAACACCTACGAGCAGTACTTC. This gives the protein CASAAGRDNTYEQYF.